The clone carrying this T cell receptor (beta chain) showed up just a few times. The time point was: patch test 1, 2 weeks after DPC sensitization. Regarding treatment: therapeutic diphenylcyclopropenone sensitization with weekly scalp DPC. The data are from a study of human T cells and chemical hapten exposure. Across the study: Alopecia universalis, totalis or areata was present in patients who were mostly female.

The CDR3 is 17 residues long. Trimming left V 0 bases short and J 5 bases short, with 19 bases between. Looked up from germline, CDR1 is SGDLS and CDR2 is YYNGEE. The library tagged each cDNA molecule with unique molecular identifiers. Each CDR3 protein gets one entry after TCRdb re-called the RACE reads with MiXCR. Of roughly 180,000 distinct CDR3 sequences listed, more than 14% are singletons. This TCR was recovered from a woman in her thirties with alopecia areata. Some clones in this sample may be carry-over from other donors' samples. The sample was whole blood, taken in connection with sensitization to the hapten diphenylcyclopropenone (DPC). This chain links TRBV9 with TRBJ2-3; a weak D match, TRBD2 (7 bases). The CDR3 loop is CASSVEGQRGAGDTQYF. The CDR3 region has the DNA TGTGCCAGCAGCGTAGAGGGCCAACGGGGGGCCGGAGATACGCAGTATTTT.